The entry below describes one T cell receptor (beta chain). Its antigen is unknown. As every portion of the isolated RNA was reverse transcribed, the sequencing read expressed TCRB transcripts. Only in-frame clones appear in the TCRdb table, and some are missing; sequencing was by immunoSEQ multiplex PCR. The repertoire holds approximately 170,000 clones, with 7.5% to 10% as singletons. The entry originates in a study of beta chain features in type 1 diabetes. General observations from the study: Patients and controls would share equally any PCR tilt toward shorter templates. Researchers reported that naive, central memory and Treg TCRB repertoires appeared more similar in patients than in healthy donors. Fewer insertions but more deletions were seen at VDJ junctions in type 1 diabetes patients. Shortening of TCRB CDR3s, moderate but significant, appeared in all four CD4+ subsets of Type 1 diabetes patients.

Germline V CDR1 and CDR2: LGHNA, YNFKEQ. CDR3 length: 16 amino acids. V lost 0 bases, J lost 8 bases, and 17 bases lay in between. Material for sequencing was central memory CD4+ T cells from blood. This chain connects TRBV4-2 to TRBJ2-1, with D maybe TRBD1 (6 bases). This sequence was found in a young woman in good health. CDR3 coding DNA: TGTGCCAGCAGCCAAGACCCAACCTCCAGGGGCGATGAGCAGTTCTTC. This sequence encodes CASSQDPTSRGDEQFF.